This T cell receptor beta chain was observed in a study of cytomegalovirus exposure and HLA in healthy donors. Findings and caveats of the study: Confirmation in vitro established that three CMV-associated chains were specific for CMV antigens. High sensitivity and specificity were reportedly achieved when the classifier diagnosed cytomegalovirus status. Among TCR beta chains, those listed as cytomegalovirus-associated numbered some 170.

The validation cohort, a group of more than 100 subjects, included the donors and was separate from the roughly 700-subject first cohort. The table came from immunoSEQ multiplex PCR; TCRdb's copy has only in-frame clones and leaves some out. The profile covers approximately 280,000 clones, with over 75% appearing a single time and about 0.99% taken by the ten largest. CDR3 size: 14 residues. Germline V gives CDR1 MNHNY, CDR2 SVGAGI (reference sequence). Trimming stripped 1 base from V and 9 bases from J, with 15 bases between. A remark on this clone: The antigen remains undetermined.

The receptor comes from a woman younger than 35 in good health and CMV-seronegative. What was sequenced was PBMCs. This chain connects TRBV6-6 to TRBJ1-2; D gene unclear. The CDR3 sequence: CASSYLGPGRSYTF. DNA for the CDR3: TGTGCCAGCAGTTACTTGGGCCCCGGGAGGAGCTACACCTTC.